The clone carrying this T cell receptor (beta chain) has a count of ten or more. The data were taken from a study of low-dose radiotherapy and immunotherapy resistance in tumors. Study in general: Cohort 1 patients were irradiated with 0.5 Gy fractions every 2 weeks to 6.5 Gy total. Both drugs were delivered intravenously to patients (nivolumab 240 mg every two weeks and ipilimumab 1 mg/kg every six weeks).

V lost 1 base and J 0 bases, leaving 12 bases between the germline ends. This CDR3 region has 16 residues. CDR1 and CDR2 from the germline V gene are SGHAT and FQNNGV. The time point: after trial treatment. The treatment: LDRT plus nivolumab, ipilimumab, low-dose cyclophosphamide and aspirin (RACIN trial). Nivolumab, ipilimumab, aspirin, low-dose cyclophosphamide and low-dose radiotherapy were given to donors. Both TCRalpha and TCRbeta chains were reverse transcribed with V-gene-specific primers. The PCR that amplified TCRs ran for approximately 18 cycles, relying on a constant-region primer and a V-primer adapter. TCRdb re-derived calls from the reads in MiXCR, one entry per CDR3 protein. This table holds more than 70,000 distinct CDR3 sequences, around 20% found once.

This chain links TRBV11-2 with TRBJ1-2; D remains ambiguous. This TCR was recovered from a female donor with ovarian cancer. This sample comprised PBMCs, obtained after low-dose radiotherapy plus immunotherapy. CDR3 DNA sequence: TGTGCCAGCAGCTTAGGAGAGACAAGCCCTAACTATGGCTACACCTTC. Protein product: CASSLGETSPNYGYTF.